This T cell receptor (beta chain) was profiled in a study of OX40 agonist ivuxolimab in advanced cancers. Study context: Of the patients, three showed partial responses, one with hepatocellular carcinoma and two with cutaneous melanoma. Study-level points and caveats: In general, CD8+ T cells held more expanded clones than CD4+ did, on average.

On this clone: Its antigen is currently unknown.

Sequencing was performed with immunoSEQ multiplex PCR; in TCRdb, only in-frame clones are kept and a portion is missing. The data show some 86,000 clones, with roughly 89% seen just once and roughly 1.4% held by the top ten. This clonotype was obtained from an adult with an advanced solid tumor such as melanoma, head and neck, liver or kidney cancer. This material consisted of CD4+ or CD8+ T cells sorted from blood, taken in a trial of the OX40 agonist ivuxolimab.

The CDR3 DNA reads as TGTGCCAGCCAAGGGAGGGGTTTGATTGCGGCTAATGAAAAACTGTTTTTT. It translates to CASQGRGLIAANEKLFF. The V and J genes are TRBV2 and TRBJ1-4; TRBD1 is a possible D gene (5 bases). The germline CDR1 and CDR2 sequences are SNHLY and FYNNEI. Deletions cut 8 bases from V and 3 bases from J, with 22 bases between. This CDR3 contains 17 residues.